This T cell receptor (beta chain) is from a study of siplizumab effects on memory and regulatory T cells. General study findings and limits: Just a small share of alloreactive clones was traced back to unstimulated subsets. Reactions containing siplizumab showed mappable alloreactive CD4+ clones averaging about 66% Treg-derived, versus about 27% in controls.

A word on this clone: Its antigen is as yet unknown.

TCRdb's table, derived via immunoSEQ multiplex PCR, lists solely in-frame clones and lacks some. The sample holds tens of thousands of clones, around 93% seen once. The TCR was taken from a human donor in good health. Sequencing was carried out using CD8+ T cells sorted from blood.

The CDR3 nucleotides read TGTGCCAGCAGCTTACAACTAGCGGGCTACGAGCAGTACTTC. Amino acids: CASSLQLAGYEQYF. V and J are TRBV7-8 and TRBJ2-7; 9 positions match TRBD2. V shed 2 bases and J 3 bases; nucleotides not matched to a gene: 2. The CDR3 covers 14 residues. From germline, CDR1 is SGHVS and CDR2 FQNEAQ.